The 2 T cell receptor beta chains presented below share a single source sample, sequenced in a study of CD8 T cell repertoires and HIV-1 epitope variants. The table came from immunoSEQ multiplex PCR; TCRdb's copy has only in-frame clones and leaves some out. In the table there are about 3,100 clones, 60% to 80% of which are singletons. Their antigen targets remain unknown. Specimen: cultured CD8+ T cells derived from PBMCs. These receptors were taken from a male donor with HIV.

Only one count was recorded for this clone. V usage is TRBV7-2 and J usage is TRBJ1-1; D gene ambiguous. V gave up 3 bases and J gave up 6 bases, with 8 bases separating them. Germline V lookup: CDR1 SGHTA, CDR2 FQGNSA. CDR3 length equals 12 residues. CDR3 coding DNA: TGTGCCAGCAGCTTGGGTAACCCTGAAGCTTTCTTT. Translation gives CASSLGNPEAFF.

This chain connects TRBV7-2 to TRBJ2-7, with 7 nucleotides matching TRBD1. The junction had 7 bases not matched to a gene; V was cut back by 5 bases and J by 3 bases. The CDR3 runs 14 residues. Per germline, CDR1 SGHTA and CDR2 FQGNSA. Here the CDR3 reads CASSRPGQHYEQYF. The CDR3, as DNA: TGTGCCAGCAGCAGACCGGGACAGCACTACGAGCAGTACTTC.